The next 20 T cell receptor beta chains were all read from a single sample in a study of identical twins. TCRdb called the 5' RACE reads again in MiXCR, with one record for every CDR3 protein. The sample shows 700,000 to 950,000 distinct CDR3 sequences, roughly an eighth of them seen only once. These records were also assigned to another study, of yellow fever vaccine responses in identical twins.

Sequencing was done on a sample of PBMCs. Receptor source: a woman between 18 and 30 years old in good health.

This clonotype has only a few counts. The chain joins TRBV27 to TRBJ2-3; D possibly corresponds to TRBD2 (5 bases). The CDR3 is made up of 16 amino acids. CDR1 and CDR2 (germline): MNHEY, SMNVEV (reference sequence). Trimming removed 4 bases from V and 4 bases from J, with 18 bases in between. The CDR3 here is CASSSVAHSGADTQYF. The CDR3 DNA follows: TGTGCCAGCAGTTCTGTAGCGCACTCTGGGGCAGATACGCAGTATTTT.

The V call is TRBV27, the J call TRBJ1-6, with TRBD1 matching over 7 bases. The germline V gene has CDR1 MNHEY and CDR2 SMNVEV (reference sequence). V lost 5 bases and J lost 10; bases outside the gene matches: 11. This CDR3 contains 15 residues. For the CDR3, the DNA is TGTGCCAGCAGTCCGGAGACAGGGTGGGGGTCACCCCTCCACTTT. It encodes CASSPETGWGSPLHF.

The V and J genes are TRBV27 and TRBJ2-7; no clear D gene. Germline V CDR1 and CDR2: MNHEY, SMNVEV (reference sequence). The CDR3 is made up of 13 amino acids. V dropped 0 bases and J dropped 6 bases, with 9 bases sitting between them. The CDR3 coding sequence is TGTGCCAGCAGTTTATCGGGATCTAGCGAGCAGTACTTC. Its translation is CASSLSGSSEQYF.

This clonotype came up a few times. This chain joins TRBV24-1 and TRBJ2-1; D gene ambiguous. The CDR3 consists of 13 residues. Germline V gene sequence: CDR1 KGHDR, CDR2 SFDVKD. V was shortened by 10 bases and J by 5 bases, with 14 bases between the two germline ends. The CDR3 DNA sequence: TGTGCCACTTCGGCGTCCGTCCACAATGAGCAGTTCTTC. Its protein product is CATSASVHNEQFF.

This clonotype has only a few counts. The V call is TRBV10-3, the J call TRBJ1-1, with 7 bases identical to TRBD1. This CDR3 contains 15 residues. Germline lookup yields CDR1 ENHRY and CDR2 SYGVKD. After removal of 6 bases from V and 0 bases from J, the junction contained 7 bases not matched to a gene. Here the CDR3 reads CAISGSDRVNTEAFF. CDR3 DNA: TGTGCCATCAGCGGGAGCGACAGGGTGAACACTGAAGCTTTCTTT.

This clonotype was counted a few times. This rearrangement joins TRBV4-1 to TRBJ1-4, with 8 bases aligning to TRBD1. CDR1 and CDR2 from the germline V gene are MGHRA and YSYEKL. Unmatched junction bases numbered 7, after V lost 2 bases and J lost 5 bases. The CDR3 extends over 16 amino acids. CDR3 bases: TGCGCCAGCAGCCAACCCACCCGGGACAGGAATGAAAAACTGTTTTTT. This translates into CASSQPTRDRNEKLFF.

This clonotype was found a few times. The V and J genes are TRBV5-1 and TRBJ2-6; D uncertain. The V and J ends lost 5 bases and 2 bases respectively, with 11 bases between them. Germline V gene sequence: CDR1 SGHRS, CDR2 YFSETQ. This CDR3 region has 15 residues. The CDR3 loop is CASSPMGPGANVLTF. The CDR3 bases are TGCGCCAGCAGTCCCATGGGCCCTGGGGCCAACGTCCTGACTTTC.

In its sample, this clonotype was seen a few times. V usage is TRBV6-1 and J usage is TRBJ2-7; tentatively, D is TRBD2 (6 bases). The germline V gene encodes CDR1 MNHNS and CDR2 SASEGT. This CDR3 region has 15 residues. V was shortened by 5 bases and J by 0 bases, with 14 bases between the two germline ends. CDR3 bases: TGTGCCAGCAGTCTCCGGGACTCGAGCTCCTACGAGCAGTACTTC. It translates to CASSLRDSSSYEQYF.

The table lists this clonotype with many counts. The gene calls are TRBV5-1 and TRBJ2-1, with 8 bases identical to TRBD2. V gave up 6 bases and J gave up 0 bases; unmatched junction bases: 5. The germline gives CDR1 SGHRS, CDR2 YFSETQ. The CDR3 spans 15 residues. DNA for the CDR3: TGCGCCAGCACCCCAACTAGCGGCTCCTACAATGAGCAGTTCTTC. This translates into CASTPTSGSYNEQFF.

The genes are TRBV21-1 and TRBJ2-7; the D segment call TRBD1 is taken from the table without a DNA check. TRBV21-1 is tagged as a pseudogene. The CDR3 extends over 19 amino acids. CDR3 loop: CASSKIWVSETGSPYEQYV. CDR3 in DNA: TGTGCCAGCAGCAAAATTTGGGTGTCCGAGACAGGGTCCCCCTACGAGCAGTACGTC.

The V call is TRBV12-3 or TRBV12-4, the J call TRBJ2-3; TRBD2 matches 9 bases. The V segment lost 5 bases and the J segment 1 base; nucleotides outside the gene matches: 7. The CDR3 has 16 residues. The CDR3 region is CASSPISGGGTDTQYF. The CDR3 nucleotides read TGTGCCAGCAGTCCAATTAGCGGGGGCGGCACAGATACGCAGTATTTT.

A few counts support this clonotype. CDR3 nucleotides: TGTGCCAGCACGAGCGTGGGCCCCGACACAGATACGCAGTATTTT. Amino acids: CASTSVGPDTDTQYF. The chain recombines TRBV27 with TRBJ2-3; D gene unclear. Germline values: CDR1 MNHEY, CDR2 SMNVEV (reference sequence). This CDR3 comprises 15 residues. Trimming pared 7 bases from V and 2 bases from J, leaving 16 bases between.

This clonotype was found many times. This rearrangement joins TRBV29-1 to TRBJ2-5; no clear D gene. V was shortened by 4 bases and J by 4 bases, with 10 bases between the two germline ends. In germline, CDR1 is SQVTM, CDR2 ANQGSEA. This CDR3 has 12 residues. CDR3 nucleotides: TGCAGCGTTGGAGGTCCGCGAGAGACCCAGTACTTC. This translates into CSVGGPRETQYF.

The chain has TRBV7-9 and TRBJ2-1, with 10 bases identical to TRBD2. The germline V gene has CDR1 SEHNR and CDR2 FQNEAQ (reference sequence). The CDR3 extends over 16 amino acids. Trimming removed 0 bases from V and 5 bases from J; junction bases left unmatched: 4. CDR3 nucleotide sequence: TGTGCCAGCAGCTTAGCGGTAGCGGGGGGAAACAATGAGCAGTTCTTC. Translated: CASSLAVAGGNNEQFF.

This sequence joins TRBV11-1 and TRBJ2-1; 13 positions match TRBD2. Germline V gene sequence: CDR1 SGHAT, CDR2 FQDESV (reference sequence). V gave up 2 bases and J gave up 3 bases; unmatched junction bases: 7. The CDR3 has 18 amino acids. Here the CDR3 reads CASSLRPGLAGDYNEQFF. The CDR3 DNA is TGTGCCAGCAGCTTACGACCAGGACTAGCGGGAGACTACAATGAGCAGTTCTTC.

This clonotype was seen a few times. The genes are TRBV11-2 and TRBJ2-1, with 10 nucleotides matching TRBD2. With 3 bases clipped from V and 3 bases from J, the junction kept 2 bases outside the gene matches. This CDR3 comprises 15 residues. Germline CDR1 SGHAT, CDR2 FQNNGV. The CDR3 DNA reads as TGTGCCAGCAGCTTTGGACTAGCGGTCTACAATGAGCAGTTCTTC. Translated: CASSFGLAVYNEQFF. Full variable domain (missing parts from reference TRBV11-2 and TRBJ2-1): EAGVAQSPRYKIIEKRQSVAFWCNPISGHATLYWYQQILGQGPKLLIQFQNNGVVDDSQLPKDRFSAERLKGVDSTLKIQPAKLEDSAVYLCASSFGLAVYNEQFFGPGTRLTVL.

This clonotype was detected once. The chain has TRBV18 and TRBJ2-4, with D possibly TRBD1 on 5 matching bases. This CDR3 contains 14 residues. The germline gives CDR1 KGHSH, CDR2 LQKENI. Trimming took 0 bases from V and 7 from J, leaving 10 bases between them. CDR3 nucleotides: TGTGCCAGCTCACCACCGGCAGGGAACAACATTCAGTACTTC. The encoded protein is CASSPPAGNNIQYF.

This clonotype was observed at least ten times. The chain joins TRBV6-1 to TRBJ2-7; 7 bases are shared with TRBD1. Germline V gene sequence: CDR1 MNHNS, CDR2 SASEGT. The CDR3 is 14 amino acids. Trimming took 6 bases from V and 4 from J; bases not matched to a gene: 9. Here the CDR3 DNA reads TGTGCCAGCAGAAACACAGGGGAAGGGTACGAGCAGTACTTC. This encodes CASRNTGEGYEQYF.

This clonotype was counted between two and nine times. The chain carries TRBV3-1 and TRBJ2-1, with 9 nucleotides matching TRBD2. The CDR3 contains 16 residues. The V gene end was trimmed by 3 bases and the J gene end by 4 bases; junction bases not matched to a gene: 7. The V gene's germline CDR1 is LGHDT and CDR2 YNNKEL (reference sequence). This chain's CDR3 is CASSQAGGAGYNEQFF. The CDR3 nucleotides read TGTGCCAGCAGCCAGGCGGGGGGGGCTGGGTACAATGAGCAGTTCTTC.

This sequence joins TRBV24-1 and TRBJ1-2; no firm D call. The germline V and J ends were trimmed by 9 bases and 0 bases, with 13 bases remaining between them. CDR1 is KGHDR and CDR2 is SFDVKD in the germline V gene. The CDR3 runs to 14 residues. CDR3: CATEDSGTNYGYTF. CDR3 DNA sequence: TGTGCCACCGAAGATTCGGGGACTAACTATGGCTACACCTTC.